This T cell receptor (beta chain) was identified in a study of shared clonotypes between healthy human individuals. Method: immunoSEQ multiplex PCR; TCRdb's copy keeps in-frame clones and lacks some. The table has roughly 2.1 million clones, about 92% seen once. Terminally differentiated effector memory CD45RA+ cells were excluded by CCR7 positive selection of CD45RO-negative cells. The germline CDR1 and CDR2 sequences are SQVTM and ANQGSEA. V lost 1 base to trimming and J lost 1 base, with 16 bases between them. The CDR3 totals 16 residues. This chain joins TRBV29-1 and TRBJ2-5; D is possibly TRBD2 (7 bases). The TCR comes from a man between 18 and 35 years old in good health. Some clones in this sample may be carry-over from other donors' samples. Sequences were obtained from naive CD8+ T cells from PBMCs. The CDR3 loop reads CSVEGGGAGAQETQYF. The CDR3 DNA sequence: TGCAGCGTTGAAGGCGGAGGGGCGGGGGCCCAAGAGACCCAGTACTTC.